These 16 T cell receptor beta chains came from one sample sequenced in a study of blood T cell repertoires in COVID-19. The protocol was immunoSEQ multiplex PCR, while the TCRdb copy is restricted to in-frame clones and leaves out a portion. Here the sample spans 200,000 to 250,000 clones, around 81% being singletons. The sequenced sample consisted of peripheral blood. The receptors come from a human donor in a cohort sampled during active COVID-19.

The J gene is TRBJ2-2, the V gene TRBV19; 11 bases map to TRBD2. Germline V CDR1 and CDR2: LNHDA, SQIVND (reference sequence). J gave up 5 bases and V 10 bases, and 15 bases lay outside the gene matches. The CDR3 is made up of 17 amino acids. In nucleotides, the CDR3 is TGTGCCACTAAAGGATTAGCGGGAGGGCCGGGGACCGGGGAGCTGTTTTTT. Amino acids: CATKGLAGGPGTGELFF.

The chain couples TRBV28 to TRBJ2-2; D is possibly TRBD1 (6 bases). Trimming removed 3 bases from V and 11 bases from J, with 19 bases in between. The V gene's germline CDR1 is MDHEN and CDR2 SYDVKM. This CDR3 spans 15 amino acids. This chain's CDR3 is CASSFGDTGEPELFF. In DNA, the CDR3 is TGTGCCAGCAGTTTTGGGGACACCGGGGAGCCCGAGCTGTTTTTT.

The rearrangement links TRBV7-6 to TRBJ1-5, with D perhaps TRBD1 (5 bases). CDR3 length: 15 amino acids. V shed 5 bases and J shed 0 bases, with 11 bases lying between them. The germline V gene has CDR1 SGHVS and CDR2 FNYEAQ. The CDR3 DNA sequence: TGTGCCAGCAGCCCCCAGGGATATAGCAATCAGCCCCAGCATTTT. It codes for CASSPQGYSNQPQHF.

The V gene is TRBV7-8, the J gene TRBJ2-5, with D possibly TRBD2 on 5 matching bases. Trimming removed 8 bases from V and 0 bases from J, with 10 bases in between. The CDR3 length is 13 residues. The germline V gene has CDR1 SGHVS and CDR2 FQNEAQ. The CDR3 spells CASGGGYQETQYF. CDR3 in DNA: TGTGCCAGCGGCGGCGGGTACCAAGAGACCCAGTACTTC.

The chain couples TRBV2 to TRBJ2-5, with a weak D call TRBD2 (6 bases). Trimming shortened V by 8 bases and J by 2 bases, and 15 bases separated the two germline ends. The CDR3 consists of 14 residues. Germline V lookup: CDR1 SNHLY, CDR2 FYNNEI. DNA of the CDR3: TGTGCCAGCTCTACGGGAGACTCACAAGAGACCCAGTACTTC. Amino acid sequence: CASSTGDSQETQYF.

The CDR3 nucleotides read TGTGCCAGCAGCGTGGGGGAGACAGGGAGTTTCTTC. Translation gives CASSVGETGSFF. The chain recombines TRBV7-9 with TRBJ2-1, with TRBD1 matching 7 bases. This CDR3 spans 12 amino acids. Unmatched junction bases numbered 11, after V lost 5 bases and J lost 16 bases. CDR1 SEHNR and CDR2 FQNEAQ come from the germline V gene (reference sequence).

The chain links TRBV6-2 or TRBV6-3 to TRBJ2-1; 8 bases agree with TRBD1. Germline CDR1 is MNHEY and CDR2 is SVGEGT. J lost 4 bases, V lost 2 bases, and 4 bases had no gene match. The CDR3 sequence is 15 residues long. The CDR3 spells CASSYGQGAYNEQFF. The DNA for the CDR3 is TGTGCCAGCAGTTACGGGCAGGGGGCGTACAATGAGCAGTTCTTC.

This clone has only one observation. The CDR3 region is CASSPRGTGGETGELFF. The CDR3 DNA reads as TGTGCCAGCTCACCACGCGGGACAGGGGGAGAGACCGGGGAGCTGTTTTTT. The V and J genes are TRBV18 and TRBJ2-2; 11 bases are shared with TRBD1. J lost 5 bases, V lost 1 base, and 6 bases had no gene match. The CDR3 loop spans 17 amino acids. Germline V gives CDR1 KGHSH, CDR2 LQKENI.

This sequence joins TRBV9 and TRBJ2-7; the D gene is possibly TRBD1 (6 bases). V lost 0 bases to trimming and J lost 0 bases, with 16 bases between them. The CDR3 runs to 17 residues. Germline CDR1 reads SGDLS; CDR2 reads YYNGEE. The DNA of the CDR3 is TGTGCCAGCAGCGTAGGCATAGGTGACAGGTCCTCCTACGAGCAGTACTTC. It encodes CASSVGIGDRSSYEQYF.

This chain joins TRBV28 and TRBJ1-1; D perhaps matches TRBD1 (6 bases). Deletions cut 0 bases from V and 1 base from J, with 9 bases between. This CDR3 has 15 residues. The germline V gene encodes CDR1 MDHEN and CDR2 SYDVKM. In DNA, the CDR3 is TGTGCCAGCAGTTTATGGGGAGGGGGGAACACTGAAGCTTTCTTT. As protein: CASSLWGGGNTEAFF.

This clone was seen only a few times. V gene TRBV10-3 combines with J gene TRBJ2-1; 12 positions agree with TRBD2. Germline lookup yields CDR1 ENHRY and CDR2 SYGVKD. V trimming: 5 bases; J trimming: 4 bases; junction bases outside the gene matches: 3. The CDR3 extends over 15 amino acids. The CDR3 sequence is CAISKTSGSYNEQFF. In DNA form, the CDR3 reads TGTGCCATCAGTAAGACTAGCGGGAGTTACAATGAGCAGTTCTTC.

The rearrangement joins TRBV11-2 to TRBJ1-6, with 10 nucleotides matching TRBD1. The J segment lost 7 bases and the V segment lost 5 bases, leaving 8 bases of the junction unmatched. The CDR3 length is 16 residues. CDR1 and CDR2 (germline): SGHAT, FQNNGV. The CDR3 sequence: CASSLRGTGENSPLHF. For the CDR3, the DNA is TGTGCCAGCAGCCTACGGGGGACAGGGGAAAATTCACCCCTCCACTTT.

The CDR3 is CASSLWGQSSYEQYF. CDR3 DNA: TGCGCCAGCAGCTTGTGGGGACAGTCCTCCTACGAGCAGTACTTC. The rearrangement uses TRBV5-1 and TRBJ2-7; the match to TRBD1 covers 7 bases. Germline values: CDR1 SGHRS, CDR2 YFSETQ. V lost 1 base to trimming and J lost 0 bases; unmatched junction nucleotides: 4. This CDR3 comprises 15 residues.

The rearrangement joins TRBV6-6 to TRBJ1-2; D gene uncertain. The germline V gene encodes CDR1 MNHNY and CDR2 SVGAGI (reference sequence). V gave up 6 bases and J gave up 8 bases, with 16 bases separating them. The CDR3 is 13 residues long. CDR3 bases: TGTGCCAGCAGCGACGGGGTGGGCCAGGGCTACACCTTC. The encoded protein is CASSDGVGQGYTF.

J is TRBJ2-1 and V is TRBV24-1, with 9 bases lining up with TRBD2. The CDR3 spans 18 residues. Trimming removed 1 base from V and 4 bases from J; junction bases left unmatched: 10. CDR1 is KGHDR and CDR2 is SFDVKD in the germline V gene. The DNA for the CDR3 is TGTGCCACCAGTGATTTCCCGGGCGGGGGGGGAGGTTACAATGAGCAGTTCTTC. Protein sequence: CATSDFPGGGGGYNEQFF.

The chain carries TRBV7-9 and TRBJ2-1, with 12 bases identical to TRBD2. J was trimmed by 10 bases and V by 4 bases; bases with no gene match: 8. Germline V gene data show CDR1 as SEHNR and CDR2 as FQNEAQ (reference sequence). The CDR3 is 15 amino acids. The CDR3 bases are TGTGCCAGCAGCTCCGGACTAGCGGGGTTAAGGGAGCAGTTCTTC. It is translated as CASSSGLAGLREQFF.